This TCR beta chain was obtained from a study of CD8+ T cells in alopecia areata. cDNA prepared by RNA extraction and subsequent reverse transcription served as the template for sequencing. Data came from immunoSEQ multiplex PCR; TCRdb stores just in-frame clones and leaves some out. The sample holds tens of thousands of clones; roughly 28% are singletons and the top ten take 14% to 15%. As to treatment: oral pan-JAK inhibitor, 5-10 mg twice daily. CDR3 length: 14 amino acids. From germline, CDR1 is SQVTM and CDR2 ANQGSEA. Trimming took off 6 bases at V and 1 base at J, with 16 bases between the two ends.

This sequence joins TRBV29-1 and TRBJ2-7; D is undetermined. This TCR derives from a human donor with alopecia areata. The sample in question was CD8+ T cells sorted from blood, obtained at week 4, from a patient treated with tofacitinib. CDR3 region: CSVVLRAESYEQYF. CDR3 nucleotide sequence: TGCAGCGTCGTCCTCCGGGCGGAGTCCTACGAGCAGTACTTC.